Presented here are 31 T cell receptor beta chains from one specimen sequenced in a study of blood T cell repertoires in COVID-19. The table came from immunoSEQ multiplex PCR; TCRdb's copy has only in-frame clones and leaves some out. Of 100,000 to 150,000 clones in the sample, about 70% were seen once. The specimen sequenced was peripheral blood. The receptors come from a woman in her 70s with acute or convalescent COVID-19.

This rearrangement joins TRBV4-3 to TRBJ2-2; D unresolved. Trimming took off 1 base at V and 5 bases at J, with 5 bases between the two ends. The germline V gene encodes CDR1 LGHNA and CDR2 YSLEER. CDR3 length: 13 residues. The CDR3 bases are TGCGCCAGCAGCCAAGGGGCGACCGGGGAGCTGTTTTTT. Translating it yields CASSQGATGELFF.

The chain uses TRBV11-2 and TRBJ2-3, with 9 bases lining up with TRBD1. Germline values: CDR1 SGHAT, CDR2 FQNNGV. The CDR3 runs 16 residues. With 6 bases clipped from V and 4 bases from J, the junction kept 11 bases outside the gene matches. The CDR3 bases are TGTGCCAGCAGACATCTCTCGGGACAGGGCTCAGATACGCAGTATTTT. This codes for CASRHLSGQGSDTQYF.

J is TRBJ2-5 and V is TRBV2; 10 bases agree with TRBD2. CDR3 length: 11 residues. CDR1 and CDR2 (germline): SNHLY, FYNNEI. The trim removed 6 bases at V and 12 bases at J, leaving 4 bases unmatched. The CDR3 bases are TGTGCCAGCAGCTACGGACTAGCGGAGTACTTC. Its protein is CASSYGLAEYF.

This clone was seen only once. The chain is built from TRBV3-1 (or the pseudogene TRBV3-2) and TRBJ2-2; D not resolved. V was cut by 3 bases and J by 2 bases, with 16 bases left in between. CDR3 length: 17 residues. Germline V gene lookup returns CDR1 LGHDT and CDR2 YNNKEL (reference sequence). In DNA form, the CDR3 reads TGTGCCAGCAGCCATTTCTTGTGGCAGACTAACACCGGGGAGCTGTTTTTT. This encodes CASSHFLWQTNTGELFF.

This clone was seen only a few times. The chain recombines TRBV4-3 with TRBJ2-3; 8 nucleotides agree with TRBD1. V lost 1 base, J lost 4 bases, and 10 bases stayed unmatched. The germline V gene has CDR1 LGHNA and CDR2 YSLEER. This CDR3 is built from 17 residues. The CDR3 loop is CASSQGLRGTGSDTQYF. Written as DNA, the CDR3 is TGCGCCAGCAGCCAAGGGTTACGGGGGACAGGCTCAGATACGCAGTATTTT.

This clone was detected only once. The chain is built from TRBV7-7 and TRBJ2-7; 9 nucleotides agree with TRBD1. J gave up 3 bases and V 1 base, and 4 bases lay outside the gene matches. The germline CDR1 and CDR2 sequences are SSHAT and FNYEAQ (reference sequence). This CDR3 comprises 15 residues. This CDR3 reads CASSLVGQGDYEQYF. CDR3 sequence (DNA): TGTGCCAGCAGCTTAGTGGGACAGGGAGACTACGAGCAGTACTTC.

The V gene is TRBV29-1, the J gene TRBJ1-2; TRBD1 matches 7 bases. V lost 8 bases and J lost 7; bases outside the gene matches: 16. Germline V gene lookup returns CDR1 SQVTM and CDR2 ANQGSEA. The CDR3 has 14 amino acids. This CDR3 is CSIPRGQNLGGYTF. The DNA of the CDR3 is TGCAGCATCCCTAGGGGACAGAACTTAGGTGGCTACACCTTC.

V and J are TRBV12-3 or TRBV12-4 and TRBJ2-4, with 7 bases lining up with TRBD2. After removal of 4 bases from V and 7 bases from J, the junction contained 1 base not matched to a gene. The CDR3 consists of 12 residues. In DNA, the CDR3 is TGTGCCAGCAGTTGGACTAGGAACATTCAGTACTTC. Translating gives CASSWTRNIQYF.

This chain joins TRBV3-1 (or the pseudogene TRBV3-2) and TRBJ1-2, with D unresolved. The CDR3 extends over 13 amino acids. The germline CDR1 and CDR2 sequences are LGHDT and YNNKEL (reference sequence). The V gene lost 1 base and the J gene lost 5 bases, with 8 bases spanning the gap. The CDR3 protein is CASSQGLFYGYTF. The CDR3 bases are TGTGCCAGCAGCCAAGGTCTCTTTTATGGCTACACCTTC.

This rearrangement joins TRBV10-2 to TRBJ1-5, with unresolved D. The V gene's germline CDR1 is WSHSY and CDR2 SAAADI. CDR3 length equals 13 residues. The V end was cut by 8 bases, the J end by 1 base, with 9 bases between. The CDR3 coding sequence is TGCGCCAGCCGGGAGAGGAGCAATCAGCCCCAGCATTTT. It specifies CASRERSNQPQHF.

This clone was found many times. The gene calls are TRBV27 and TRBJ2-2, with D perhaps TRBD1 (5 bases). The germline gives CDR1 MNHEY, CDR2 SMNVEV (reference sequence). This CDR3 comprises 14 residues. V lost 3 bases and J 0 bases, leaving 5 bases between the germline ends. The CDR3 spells CASSLDTNTGELFF. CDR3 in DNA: TGTGCCAGCAGTTTGGACACGAACACCGGGGAGCTGTTTTTT.

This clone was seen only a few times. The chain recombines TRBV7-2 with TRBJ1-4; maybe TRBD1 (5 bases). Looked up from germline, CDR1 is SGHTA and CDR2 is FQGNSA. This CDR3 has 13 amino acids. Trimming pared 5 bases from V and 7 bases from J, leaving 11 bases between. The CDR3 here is CASSPGRGEKLFF. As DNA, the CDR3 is TGTGCCAGCAGCCCAGGGAGGGGTGAAAAACTGTTTTTT. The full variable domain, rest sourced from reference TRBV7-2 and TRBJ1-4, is GAGVSQSPSNKVTEKGKDVELRCDPISGHTALYWYRQSLGQGLEFLIYFQGNSAPDKSGLPSDRFSAERTGGSVSTLTIQRTQQEDSAVYLCASSPGRGEKLFFGSGTQLSVL.

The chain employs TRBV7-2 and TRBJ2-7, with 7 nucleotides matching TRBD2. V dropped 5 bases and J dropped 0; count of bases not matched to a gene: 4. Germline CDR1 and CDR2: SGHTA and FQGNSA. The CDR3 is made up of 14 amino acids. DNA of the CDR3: TGTGCCAGCAGCCAAGCGGGAAGCTCCTACGAGCAGTACTTC. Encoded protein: CASSQAGSSYEQYF.

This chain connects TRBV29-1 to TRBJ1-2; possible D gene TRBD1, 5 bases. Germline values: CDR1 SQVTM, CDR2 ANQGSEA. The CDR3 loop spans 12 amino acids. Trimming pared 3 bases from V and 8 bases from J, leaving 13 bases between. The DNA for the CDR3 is TGCAGCGTTGATGGGGGGATTAGGGGCTACACCTTC. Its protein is CSVDGGIRGYTF.

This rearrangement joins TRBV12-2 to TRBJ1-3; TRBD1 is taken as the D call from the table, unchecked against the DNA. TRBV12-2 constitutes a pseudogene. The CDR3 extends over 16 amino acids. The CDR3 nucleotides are TGTGCAAGTCGCTATTTGACAGTCTACTCTGGAAACACCATATATTTT. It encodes CASRYLTVYSGNTIYF.

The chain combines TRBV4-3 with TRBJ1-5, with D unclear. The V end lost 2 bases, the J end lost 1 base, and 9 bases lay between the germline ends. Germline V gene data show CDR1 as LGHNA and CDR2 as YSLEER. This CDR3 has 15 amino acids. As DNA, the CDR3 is TGCGCCAGCAGCCAACTACGCGGAAGCAATCAGCCCCAGCATTTT. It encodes CASSQLRGSNQPQHF.

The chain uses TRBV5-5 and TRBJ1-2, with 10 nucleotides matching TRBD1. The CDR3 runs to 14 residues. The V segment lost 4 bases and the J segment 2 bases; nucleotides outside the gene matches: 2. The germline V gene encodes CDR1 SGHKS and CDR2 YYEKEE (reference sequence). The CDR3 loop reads CASSVDRGNYGYTF. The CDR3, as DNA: TGTGCCAGCAGCGTGGACAGGGGGAACTATGGCTACACCTTC.

The CDR3 coding sequence is TGCAGCGCCCTTCCGGGATTTAGGGCGGAGACCCAGTACTTC. It is translated as CSALPGFRAETQYF. The chain recombines TRBV29-1 with TRBJ2-5; D may be TRBD2 (5 bases). Germline V lookup: CDR1 SQVTM, CDR2 ANQGSEA. V was shortened by 7 bases and J by 5 bases, with 20 bases between the two germline ends. This CDR3 spans 14 amino acids.

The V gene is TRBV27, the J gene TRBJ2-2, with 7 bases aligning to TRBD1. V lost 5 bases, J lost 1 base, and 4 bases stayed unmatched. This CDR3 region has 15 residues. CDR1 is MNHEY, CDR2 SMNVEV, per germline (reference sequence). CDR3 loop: CASSERTGNTGELFF. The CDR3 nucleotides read TGTGCCAGCAGTGAACGGACAGGGAACACCGGGGAGCTGTTTTTT.

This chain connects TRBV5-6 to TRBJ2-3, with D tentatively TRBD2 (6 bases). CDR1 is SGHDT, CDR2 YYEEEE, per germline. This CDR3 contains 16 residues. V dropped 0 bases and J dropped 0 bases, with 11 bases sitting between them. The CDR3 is CASSLALAGSTDTQYF. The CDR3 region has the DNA TGTGCCAGCAGCTTGGCGTTGGCGGGGAGCACAGATACGCAGTATTTT.

The CDR3 bases are TGTGCCAGCAGCTCCTCAGCAGATACGCAGTATTTT. Its translation is CASSSSADTQYF. This sequence joins TRBV5-8 and TRBJ2-3, with no clear D. V lost 3 bases to trimming and J lost 4 bases, with 6 bases between them. Looked up from germline, CDR1 is SGHTS and CDR2 is YDEGEE. The CDR3 contains 12 residues.

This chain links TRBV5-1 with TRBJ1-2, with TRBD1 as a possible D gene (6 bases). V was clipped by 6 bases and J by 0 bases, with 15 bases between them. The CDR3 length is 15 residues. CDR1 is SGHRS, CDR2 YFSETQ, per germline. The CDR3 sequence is CASNAGAIANYGYTF. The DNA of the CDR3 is TGCGCCAGCAACGCAGGGGCGATAGCTAACTATGGCTACACCTTC.

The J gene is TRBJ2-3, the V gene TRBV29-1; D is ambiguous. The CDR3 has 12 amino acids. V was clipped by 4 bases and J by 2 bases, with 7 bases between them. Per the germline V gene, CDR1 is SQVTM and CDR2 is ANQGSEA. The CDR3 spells CSVVESTDTQYF. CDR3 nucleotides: TGCAGCGTTGTGGAGTCCACAGATACGCAGTATTTT.

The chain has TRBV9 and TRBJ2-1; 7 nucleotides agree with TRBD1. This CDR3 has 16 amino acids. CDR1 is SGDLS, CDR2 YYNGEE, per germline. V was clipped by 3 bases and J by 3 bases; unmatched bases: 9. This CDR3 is CASSATGTVLYNEQFF. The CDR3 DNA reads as TGTGCCAGCAGCGCAACAGGGACAGTTCTCTACAATGAGCAGTTCTTC.

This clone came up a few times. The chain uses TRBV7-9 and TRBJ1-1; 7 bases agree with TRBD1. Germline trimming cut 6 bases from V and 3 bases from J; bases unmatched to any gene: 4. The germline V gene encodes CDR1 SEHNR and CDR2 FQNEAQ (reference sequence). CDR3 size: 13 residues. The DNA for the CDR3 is TGTGCCAGCAGTCGACAGGGTTACACTGAAGCTTTCTTT. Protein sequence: CASSRQGYTEAFF. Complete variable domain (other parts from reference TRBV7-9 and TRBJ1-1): DTGVSQNPRHKITKRGQNVTFRCDPISEHNRLYWYRQTLGQGPEFLTYFQNEAQLEKSRLLSDRFSAERPKGSFSTLEIQRTEQGDSAMYLCASSRQGYTEAFFGQGTRLTVV.

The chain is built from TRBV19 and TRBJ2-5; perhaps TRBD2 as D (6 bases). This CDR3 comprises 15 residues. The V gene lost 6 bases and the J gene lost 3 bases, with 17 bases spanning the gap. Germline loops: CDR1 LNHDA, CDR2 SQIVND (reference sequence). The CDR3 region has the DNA TGTGCCAGTAGGGGCGGCGGGACCAGGGAAGAGACCCAGTACTTC. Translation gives CASRGGGTREETQYF. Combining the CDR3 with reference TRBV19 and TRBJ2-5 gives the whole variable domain DGGITQSPKYLFRKEGQNVTLSCEQNLNHDAMYWYRQDPGQGLRLIYYSQIVNDFQKGDIAEGYSVSREKKESFPLTVTSAQKNPTAFYLCASRGGGTREETQYFGPGTRLLVL.

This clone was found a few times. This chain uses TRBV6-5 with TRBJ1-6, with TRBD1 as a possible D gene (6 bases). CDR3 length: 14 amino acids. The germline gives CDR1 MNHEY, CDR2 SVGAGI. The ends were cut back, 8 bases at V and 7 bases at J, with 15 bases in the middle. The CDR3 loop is CASRGGGRNSPLHF. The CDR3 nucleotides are TGTGCCAGCCGGGGAGGGGGTAGAAATTCACCCCTCCACTTT.

The CDR3 sequence: CASSQDKNVFF. The CDR3 DNA is TGTGCCAGCAGCCAAGATAAAAATGTGTTCTTC. The chain is built from TRBV14 and TRBJ2-1; D ambiguous. Germline V gene lookup returns CDR1 SGHDN and CDR2 FVKESK. Trimming took 0 bases from V and 15 from J, leaving 9 bases between them. There are 11 residues in the CDR3.

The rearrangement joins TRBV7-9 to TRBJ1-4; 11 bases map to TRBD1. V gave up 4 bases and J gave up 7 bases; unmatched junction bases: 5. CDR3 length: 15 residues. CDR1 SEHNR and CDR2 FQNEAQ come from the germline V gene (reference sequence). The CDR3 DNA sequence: TGTGCCAGCAGCTCGGACAGGGGGCTGTTTGAAAAACTGTTTTTT. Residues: CASSSDRGLFEKLFF.

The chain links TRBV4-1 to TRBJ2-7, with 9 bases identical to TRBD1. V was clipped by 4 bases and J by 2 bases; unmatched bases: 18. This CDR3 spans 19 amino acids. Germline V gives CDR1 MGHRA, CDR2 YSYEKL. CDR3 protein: CASSPGEQGASQRAYEQYF. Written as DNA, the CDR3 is TGCGCCAGCAGCCCGGGGGAACAGGGGGCTTCACAAAGAGCCTACGAGCAGTACTTC.

CDR3 sequence reads: CASSLRAGGAGGYTF. CDR3 DNA sequence: TGCGCCAGCAGCTTAAGGGCAGGGGGCGCCGGGGGCTACACCTTC. The V and J genes are TRBV5-1 and TRBJ1-2; TRBD1 aligns across 8 bases. V lost 2 bases, J lost 8 bases, and 11 bases stayed unmatched. CDR1 and CDR2 (germline): SGHRS, YFSETQ. This CDR3 has 15 residues.